These 14 T cell receptor beta chains were all obtained from the same sample, sequenced in a study of cytomegalovirus exposure and HLA in healthy donors. Measured with immunoSEQ multiplex PCR; TCRdb has only the in-frame clones, and not every one. The sample contains 120,000 or so clones, 95% to 97% of which appear only once. Sequenced: PBMCs. These receptors all come from a man younger than 35 in good health and CMV-seronegative.

This rearrangement joins TRBV7-9 to TRBJ2-5, with D maybe TRBD2 (6 bases). The CDR3 runs to 14 residues. CDR1 is SEHNR, CDR2 FQNEAQ, per germline (reference sequence). Trimming left V 5 bases short and J 5 bases short, with 15 bases between. The DNA of the CDR3 is TGTGCCAGCAGCCTGTTTGGGGGGATTGAGACCCAGTACTTC. This encodes CASSLFGGIETQYF.

The chain is built from TRBV11-2 and TRBJ1-2, with 9 positions matching TRBD1. This CDR3 contains 16 residues. Trimming at V came to 4 bases and at J to 6 bases, leaving 12 bases not matched to a gene. CDR1 is SGHAT and CDR2 is FQNNGV in the germline V gene. The CDR3 loop is CASSWDRDFRDNGYTF. CDR3 coding DNA: TGTGCCAGCAGCTGGGACAGGGACTTCAGAGATAATGGCTACACCTTC.

The V gene is TRBV7-8, the J gene TRBJ2-7, with 7 bases identical to TRBD2. CDR3 length: 16 residues. Trimming at V came to 3 bases and at J to 4 bases, leaving 12 bases not matched to a gene. In germline, CDR1 is SGHVS, CDR2 FQNEAQ. This CDR3 reads CASSLPQREMEYEQYF. Here the CDR3 DNA reads TGTGCCAGCAGCTTGCCTCAGCGGGAAATGGAGTACGAGCAGTACTTC.

V usage is TRBV11-3 and J usage is TRBJ2-7, with 7 bases fitting TRBD2. The CDR3 runs 14 residues. In germline, CDR1 is SGHNT, CDR2 YENEEA. The V and J ends lost 4 bases and 3 bases, in that order; junction bases with no gene match: 6. CDR3 nucleotide sequence: TGTGCCAGCAGCTGGGCGGGAGAGCGCTACGAGCAGTACTTC. Its protein is CASSWAGERYEQYF.

The chain joins TRBV11-3 to TRBJ2-3; D is undetermined. Looked up from germline, CDR1 is SGHNT and CDR2 is YENEEA. The V and J ends lost 1 base and 6 bases respectively, with 14 bases between them. This CDR3 contains 15 residues. The CDR3, as DNA: TGTGCCAGCAGCTTAGCATTCGTGGAGCGTGATACGCAGTATTTT. Its protein is CASSLAFVERDTQYF.

The gene calls are TRBV4-1 and TRBJ2-7; TRBD2 matches at 10 bases. V was clipped by 6 bases and J by 2 bases; unmatched bases: 7. CDR1 is MGHRA, CDR2 YSYEKL, per germline. The CDR3 is 15 amino acids. The chain's CDR3 is CASSLALAGAYEQYF. The CDR3 DNA is TGCGCCAGCAGTCTGGCCCTAGCGGGAGCCTACGAGCAGTACTTC.

The chain is built from TRBV9 and TRBJ2-5, with 12 bases aligning to TRBD2. V gave up 4 bases and J gave up 5 bases; unmatched junction bases: 3. The CDR3 is made up of 14 amino acids. Germline values: CDR1 SGDLS, CDR2 YYNGEE. CDR3 sequence: CASSPLAGGETQYF. In DNA, the CDR3 is TGTGCCAGCAGCCCGCTAGCGGGAGGGGAGACCCAGTACTTC.

The chain has TRBV7-9 and TRBJ1-2, with 9 positions matching TRBD1. The V and J ends lost 6 bases and 12 bases, in that order; junction bases with no gene match: 14. This CDR3 region has 14 residues. Germline loops: CDR1 SEHNR, CDR2 FQNEAQ (reference sequence). In nucleotides, the CDR3 is TGTGCCAGCAGGGCTCCCGGGACAGGGAAATGGAACACCTTC. Its protein is CASRAPGTGKWNTF. Filled out from reference TRBV7-9 and TRBJ1-2, the complete variable domain reads DTGVSQNPRHKITKRGQNVTFRCDPISEHNRLYWYRQTLGQGPEFLTYFQNEAQLEKSRLLSDRFSAERPKGSFSTLEIQRTEQGDSAMYLCASRAPGTGKWNTFGSGTRLTVV.

This chain uses TRBV27 with TRBJ2-1; TRBD1 might be the D (6 bases). The CDR3 has 13 amino acids. CDR1 is MNHEY and CDR2 is SMNVEV in the germline V gene (reference sequence). Trimming stripped 4 bases from V and 5 bases from J, with 9 bases between. The CDR3: CASSSDSHNEQFF. CDR3 coding DNA: TGTGCCAGCAGTTCGGACAGTCACAATGAGCAGTTCTTC.

The chain joins TRBV29-1 to TRBJ2-2; 8 bases are shared with TRBD1. This CDR3 has 15 amino acids. With V trimmed by 7 bases and J by 1 base, 8 bases remained unmatched. Looked up from germline, CDR1 is SQVTM and CDR2 is ANQGSEA. The CDR3 region is CSARLGTGNTGELFF. The CDR3, as DNA: TGCAGCGCCCGGCTCGGGACAGGGAACACCGGGGAGCTGTTTTTT.

The V gene is TRBV7-3, the J gene TRBJ2-3; 15 nucleotides line up with TRBD2. Germline CDR1 SGHTA, CDR2 FQGTGA. This CDR3 is built from 18 residues. V dropped 5 bases and J dropped 1; count of bases not matched to a gene: 7. CDR3 coding DNA: TGTGCCAGCAGCCCCGGACTAGCGGGAGGGCCTGGCACAGATACGCAGTATTTT. Amino acids: CASSPGLAGGPGTDTQYF.

The chain links TRBV11-2 to TRBJ1-5; TRBD1 matches at 7 bases. CDR3 length equals 15 residues. The J segment lost 5 bases and the V segment lost 2 bases, leaving 6 bases of the junction unmatched. Looked up from germline, CDR1 is SGHAT and CDR2 is FQNNGV. The CDR3 protein is CASSLTPGGHQPQHF. The CDR3 coding sequence is TGTGCCAGCAGCTTAACTCCAGGGGGACATCAGCCCCAGCATTTT.

This chain connects TRBV13 to TRBJ2-1; D may match TRBD1 or TRBD2 (7 bases each). The CDR3 has 18 amino acids. The V gene's germline CDR1 is PRHDT and CDR2 FYEKMQ (reference sequence). V lost 4 bases and J 1 base, leaving 20 bases between the germline ends. The DNA for the CDR3 is TGTGCCAGCAGCTCAGGGGGGAGGGATGTTTGGTCCTACAATGAGCAGTTCTTC. It translates to CASSSGGRDVWSYNEQFF.

This chain connects TRBV7-3 to TRBJ2-2; D is ambiguous. Per germline, CDR1 SGHTA and CDR2 FQGTGA. The CDR3 runs 14 residues. The ends were cut back, 6 bases at V and 1 base at J, with 9 bases in the middle. CDR3 nucleotide sequence: TGTGCCAGCAGACTACACCAGAACACCGGGGAGCTGTTTTTT. It yields the protein CASRLHQNTGELFF.